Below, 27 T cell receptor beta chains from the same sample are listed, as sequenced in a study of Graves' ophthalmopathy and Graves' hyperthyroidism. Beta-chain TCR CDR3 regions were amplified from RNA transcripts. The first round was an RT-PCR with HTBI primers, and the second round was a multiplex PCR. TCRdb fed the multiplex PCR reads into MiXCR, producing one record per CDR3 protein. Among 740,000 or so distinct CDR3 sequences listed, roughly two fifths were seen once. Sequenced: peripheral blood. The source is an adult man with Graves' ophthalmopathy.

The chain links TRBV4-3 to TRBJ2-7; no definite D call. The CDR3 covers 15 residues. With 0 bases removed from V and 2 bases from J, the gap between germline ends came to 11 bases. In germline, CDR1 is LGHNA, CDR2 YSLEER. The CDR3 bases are TGCGCCAGCAGCCAAGATCGGGCATTTACCTACGAGCAGTACGTC. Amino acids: CASSQDRAFTYEQYV.

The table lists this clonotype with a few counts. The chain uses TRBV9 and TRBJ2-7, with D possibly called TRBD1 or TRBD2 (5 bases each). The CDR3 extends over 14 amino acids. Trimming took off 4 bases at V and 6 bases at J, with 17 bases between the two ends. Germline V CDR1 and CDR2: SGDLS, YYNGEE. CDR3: CASSQGMSGREQYF. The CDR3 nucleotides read TGTGCCAGCAGCCAAGGGATGTCGGGGCGCGAGCAGTACTTC.

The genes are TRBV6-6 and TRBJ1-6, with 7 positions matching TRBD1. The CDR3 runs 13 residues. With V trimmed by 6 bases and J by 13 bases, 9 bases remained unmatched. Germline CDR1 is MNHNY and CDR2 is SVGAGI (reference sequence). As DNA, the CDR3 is TGTGCCAGCAGCGTCGACAGGGATCAGCCCCTCCACTTT. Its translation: CASSVDRDQPLHF.

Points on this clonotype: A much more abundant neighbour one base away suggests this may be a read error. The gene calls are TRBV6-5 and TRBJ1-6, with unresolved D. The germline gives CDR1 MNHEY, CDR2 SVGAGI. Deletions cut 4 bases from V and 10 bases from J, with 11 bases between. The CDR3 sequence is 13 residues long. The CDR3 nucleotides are TGTGCCAGCAGTTTCTCATCCAGGTCACCCCTCCACTTT. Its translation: CASSFSSRSPLHF.

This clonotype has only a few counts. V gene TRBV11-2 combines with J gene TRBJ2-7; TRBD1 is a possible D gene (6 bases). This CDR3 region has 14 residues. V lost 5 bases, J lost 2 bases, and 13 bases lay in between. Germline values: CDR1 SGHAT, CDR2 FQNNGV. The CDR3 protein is CASSPSRTAYEQYF. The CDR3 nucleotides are TGTGCCAGCAGCCCCAGTAGGACAGCCTACGAGCAGTACTTC.

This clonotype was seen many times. The CDR3 protein is CAGQGDGNQPQHF. CDR3 bases: TGTGCCGGACAGGGGGATGGCAATCAGCCCCAGCATTTT. V usage is TRBV2 and J usage is TRBJ1-5; TRBD1 matches at 10 bases. The germline V gene has CDR1 SNHLY and CDR2 FYNNEI. The CDR3 consists of 13 residues. V was pared by 11 bases and J by 2 bases, with 3 bases of the junction left unmatched. Based on the CDR3 plus reference TRBV2 and TRBJ1-5, the full variable domain is EPEVTQTPSHQVTQMGQEVILRCVPISNHLYFYWYRQILGQKVEFLVSFYNNEISEKSEIFDDQFSVERPDGSNFTLKIRSTKLEDSAMYFCAGQGDGNQPQHFGDGTRLSIL.

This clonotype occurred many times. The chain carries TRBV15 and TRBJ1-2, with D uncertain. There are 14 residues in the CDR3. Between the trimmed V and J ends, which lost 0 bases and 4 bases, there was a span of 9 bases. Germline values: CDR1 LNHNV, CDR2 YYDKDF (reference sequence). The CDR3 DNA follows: TGTGCCACCAGCAGAGATCGCCCACCCTATGGCTACACCTTC. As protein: CATSRDRPPYGYTF.

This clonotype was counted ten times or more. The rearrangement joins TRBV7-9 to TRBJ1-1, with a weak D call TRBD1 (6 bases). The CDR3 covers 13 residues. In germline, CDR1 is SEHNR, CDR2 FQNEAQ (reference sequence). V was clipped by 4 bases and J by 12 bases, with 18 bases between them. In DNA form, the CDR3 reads TGTGCCAGCAGCTCGATGGACAAGGGGGGTTCTTTCTTT. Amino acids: CASSSMDKGGSFF. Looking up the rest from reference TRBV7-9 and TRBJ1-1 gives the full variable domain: DTGVSQNPRHKITKRGQNVTFRCDPISEHNRLYWYRQTLGQGPEFLTYFQNEAQLEKSRLLSDRFSAERPKGSFSTLEIQRTEQGDSAMYLCASSSMDKGGSFFGQGTRLTVV.

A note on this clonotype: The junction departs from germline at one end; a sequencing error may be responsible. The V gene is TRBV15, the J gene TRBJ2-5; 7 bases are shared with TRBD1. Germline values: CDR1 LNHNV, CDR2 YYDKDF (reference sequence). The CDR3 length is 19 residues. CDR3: CAASRDLGGVHKKAETQYF. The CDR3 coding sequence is TGTGCCGCCAGCAGAGATCTAGGGGGCGTCCATAAAAAGGCGGAGACCCAGTACTTC. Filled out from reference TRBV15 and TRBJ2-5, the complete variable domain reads DAMVIQNPRYQVTQFGKPVTLSCSQTLNHNVMYWYQQKSSQAPKLLFHYYDKDFNNEADTPDNFQSRRPNTSFCFLDIRSPGLGDTAMYLCAASRDLGGVHKKAETQYFGPGTRLLVL.

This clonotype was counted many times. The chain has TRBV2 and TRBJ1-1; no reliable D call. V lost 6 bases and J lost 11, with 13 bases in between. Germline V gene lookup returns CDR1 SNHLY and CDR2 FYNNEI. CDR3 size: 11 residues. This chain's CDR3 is CASSRGSRAFF. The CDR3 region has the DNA TGTGCCAGCAGCCGTGGGTCCCGCGCTTTCTTT.

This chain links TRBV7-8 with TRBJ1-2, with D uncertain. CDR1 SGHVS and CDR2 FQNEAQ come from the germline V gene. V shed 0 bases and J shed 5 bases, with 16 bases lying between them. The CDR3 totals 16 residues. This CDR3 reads CASSLAGRDEKYGYTF. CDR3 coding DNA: TGTGCCAGCAGCTTAGCAGGGCGGGATGAAAAATATGGCTACACCTTC.

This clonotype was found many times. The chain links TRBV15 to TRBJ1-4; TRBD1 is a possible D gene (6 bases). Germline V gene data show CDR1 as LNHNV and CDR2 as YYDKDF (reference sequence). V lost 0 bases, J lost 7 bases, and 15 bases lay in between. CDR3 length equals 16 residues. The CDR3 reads CATSRDTVRGGEKLFF. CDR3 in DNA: TGTGCCACCAGCAGAGATACAGTACGAGGGGGTGAAAAACTGTTTTTT.

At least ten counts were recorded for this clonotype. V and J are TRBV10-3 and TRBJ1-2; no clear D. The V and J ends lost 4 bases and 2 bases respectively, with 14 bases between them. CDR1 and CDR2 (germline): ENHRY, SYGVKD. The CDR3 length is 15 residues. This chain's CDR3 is CAISATPAENYGYTF. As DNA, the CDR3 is TGTGCCATCAGTGCTACCCCCGCCGAAAACTATGGCTACACCTTC.

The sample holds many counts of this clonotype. The CDR3 here is CASSLDRGQSGYTF. The DNA of the CDR3 is TGTGCCAGCAGCTTAGACAGGGGGCAGAGCGGCTACACCTTC. The gene calls are TRBV7-9 and TRBJ1-2; the match to TRBD1 covers 9 bases. The CDR3 sequence is 14 residues long. Germline CDR1 and CDR2: SEHNR and FQNEAQ (reference sequence). Losses at the gene ends were 1 base for V and 8 bases for J; bases not matched to a gene: 5.

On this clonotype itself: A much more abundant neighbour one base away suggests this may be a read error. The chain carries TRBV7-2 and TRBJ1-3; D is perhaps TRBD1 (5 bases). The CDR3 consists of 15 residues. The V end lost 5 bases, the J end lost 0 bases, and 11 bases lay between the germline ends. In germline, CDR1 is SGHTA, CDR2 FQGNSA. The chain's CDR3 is CASSIVGDSGNTIYF. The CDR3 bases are TGTGCCAGCAGCATAGTAGGGGACTCTGGAAACACCATATATTTT.

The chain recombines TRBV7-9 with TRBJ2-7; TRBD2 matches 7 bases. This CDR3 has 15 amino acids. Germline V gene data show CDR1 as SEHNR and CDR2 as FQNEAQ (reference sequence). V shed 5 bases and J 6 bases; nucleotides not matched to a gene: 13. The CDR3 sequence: CASSPGLTNPGEQYF. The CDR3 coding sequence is TGTGCCAGCAGCCCGGGACTAACGAACCCCGGCGAGCAGTACTTC. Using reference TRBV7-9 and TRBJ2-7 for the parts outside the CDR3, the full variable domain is DTGVSQNPRHKITKRGQNVTFRCDPISEHNRLYWYRQTLGQGPEFLTYFQNEAQLEKSRLLSDRFSAERPKGSFSTLEIQRTEQGDSAMYLCASSPGLTNPGEQYFGPGTRLTVT.

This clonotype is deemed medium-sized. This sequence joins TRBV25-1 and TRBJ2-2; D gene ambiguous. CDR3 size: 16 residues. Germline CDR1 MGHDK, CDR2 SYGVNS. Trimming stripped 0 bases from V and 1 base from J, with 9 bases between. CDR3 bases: TGTGCCAGCAGTGAATACGACGGAAAGAACACCGGGGAGCTGTTTTTT. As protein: CASSEYDGKNTGELFF.

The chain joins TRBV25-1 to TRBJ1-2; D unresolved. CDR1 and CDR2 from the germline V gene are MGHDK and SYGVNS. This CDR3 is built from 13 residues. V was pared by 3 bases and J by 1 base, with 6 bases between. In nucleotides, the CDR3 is TGTGCCAGCAGTGATTACGGTAACTATGGCTACACCTTC. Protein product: CASSDYGNYGYTF.

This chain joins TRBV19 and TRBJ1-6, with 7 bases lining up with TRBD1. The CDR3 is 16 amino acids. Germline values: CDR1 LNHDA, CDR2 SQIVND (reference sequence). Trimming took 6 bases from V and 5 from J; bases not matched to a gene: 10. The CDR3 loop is CASSRGTDNNNSPLHF. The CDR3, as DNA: TGTGCCAGTAGCCGGGGGACAGACAACAATAATTCACCCCTCCACTTT.

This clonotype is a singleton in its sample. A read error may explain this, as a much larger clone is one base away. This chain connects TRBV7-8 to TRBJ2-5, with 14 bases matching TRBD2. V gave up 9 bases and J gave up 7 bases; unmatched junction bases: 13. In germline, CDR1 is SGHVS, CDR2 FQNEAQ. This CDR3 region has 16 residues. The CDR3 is CARSPGLAGGPRTQYF. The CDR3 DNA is TGTGCCAGAAGCCCTGGACTAGCGGGGGGACCACGGACCCAGTACTTC.

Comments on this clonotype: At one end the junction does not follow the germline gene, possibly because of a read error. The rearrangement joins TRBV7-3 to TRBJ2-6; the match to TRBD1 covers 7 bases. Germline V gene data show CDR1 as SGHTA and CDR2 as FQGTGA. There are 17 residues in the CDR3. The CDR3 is CTSSLNPPGQGANVLTF. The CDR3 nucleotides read TGTACCAGCAGCTTAAATCCACCGGGACAGGGGGCCAACGTCCTGACTTTC.

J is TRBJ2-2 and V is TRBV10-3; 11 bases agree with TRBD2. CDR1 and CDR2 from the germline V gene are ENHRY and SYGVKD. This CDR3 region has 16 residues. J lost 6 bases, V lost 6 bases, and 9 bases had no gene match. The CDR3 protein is CAIRTTSGGAPGELFF. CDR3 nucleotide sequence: TGTGCCATCAGGACTACTAGCGGGGGAGCTCCCGGGGAGCTGTTTTTT.

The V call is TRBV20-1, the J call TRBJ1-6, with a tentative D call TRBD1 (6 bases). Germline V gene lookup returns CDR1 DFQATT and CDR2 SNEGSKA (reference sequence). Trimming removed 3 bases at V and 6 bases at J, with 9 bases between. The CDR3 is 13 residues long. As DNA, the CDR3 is TGCAGTGCTAGGCAGGGGAGTAATTCACCCCTCCACTTT. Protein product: CSARQGSNSPLHF.

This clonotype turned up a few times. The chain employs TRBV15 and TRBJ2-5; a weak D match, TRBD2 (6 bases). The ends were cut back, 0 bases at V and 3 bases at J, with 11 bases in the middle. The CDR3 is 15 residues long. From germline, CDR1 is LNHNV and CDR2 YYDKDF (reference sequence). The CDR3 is CATSRDLEREETQYF. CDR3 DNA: TGTGCCACCAGCAGAGATCTGGAGCGGGAAGAGACCCAGTACTTC.

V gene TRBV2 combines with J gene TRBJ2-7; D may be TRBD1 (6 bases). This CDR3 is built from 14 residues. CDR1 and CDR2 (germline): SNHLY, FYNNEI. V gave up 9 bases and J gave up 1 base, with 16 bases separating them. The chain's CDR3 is CASRLGDISYEQYF. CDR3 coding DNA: TGTGCCAGTAGATTGGGGGACATATCCTACGAGCAGTACTTC.

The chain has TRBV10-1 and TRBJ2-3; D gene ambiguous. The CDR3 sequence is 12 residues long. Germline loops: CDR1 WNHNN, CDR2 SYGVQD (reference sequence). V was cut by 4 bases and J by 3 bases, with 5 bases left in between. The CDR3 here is CASSVGTDTQYF. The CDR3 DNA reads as TGCGCCAGCAGTGTGGGAACAGATACGCAGTATTTT.

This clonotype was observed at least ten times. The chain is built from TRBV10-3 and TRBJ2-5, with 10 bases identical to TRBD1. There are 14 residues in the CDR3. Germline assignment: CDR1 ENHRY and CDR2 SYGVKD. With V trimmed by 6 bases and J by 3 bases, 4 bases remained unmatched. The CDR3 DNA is TGTGCCATCAGGGGGGACAGGGGCGAAGAGACCCAGTACTTC. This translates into CAIRGDRGEETQYF.